This TCR beta chain was sequenced in a study of T cell clones after liver transplantation. Looking at the study overall: TCRbeta sequencing after a pre-transplant mixed lymphocyte reaction identified graft-donor-reactive clones, later tracked in post-transplant blood. Apart from three HCV-positive recipients, transplants were for non-autoimmune, non-viral reasons. As an antigen-independent comparator, third-party-reactive TCRbeta sequences came from pre-transplant mixed lymphocyte reactions.

Sequencing was performed with immunoSEQ multiplex PCR; in TCRdb, only in-frame clones are kept and a portion is missing. The repertoire includes roughly 15,000 clones, approximately 91% of them detected once, and roughly half sits in the top ten. V was shortened by 2 bases and J by 9 bases, with 18 bases between the two germline ends. CDR3 length equals 15 residues. CDR1 SGHTA and CDR2 FQGNSA come from the germline V gene. The chain has TRBV7-2 and TRBJ2-3; a weak D match, TRBD2 (6 bases). The TCR comes from a human donor who received a liver transplant. Sample: CD8+ T cells from blood, taken before liver transplant. CDR3 DNA: TGTGCCAGCAGCTTAATGGGAGGCGCCCGAGCCACGCAGTATTTT. This encodes CASSLMGGARATQYF.